This T cell receptor (beta chain) comes out of a study of cytomegalovirus exposure and HLA in healthy donors (dated by TCRdb to 2016 to 2017). Regarding the complete study: An earlier analysis of some 550 of the donors reported 276 Gb of sequence data and more than 90 million unique TCR beta sequences from 150 million to 200 million T cells. The T cell repertoires of around 670 subjects were profiled by immunosequencing and related to cytomegalovirus serostatus. In the later analysis, no new phenotypic data were used to find candidate immune exposures; instead, reliance was placed on TCR beta sequences and their occurrence across donors. The study was designed to test whether signatures of past pathogen exposure could be identified by cataloging public T cell receptors. An earlier analysis of several hundred of the donors applied high-throughput TCR beta sequencing to assess whether each TCR beta V gene segment acted as functional or pseudogenic. Of the approximately 370 genotyped donors, less than 85% were placed in the genetic ancestry cluster associated with self-reported Caucasian donors. A later genetic analysis took genome-wide SNP genotypes for about three fifths of the 666 donors and used that subset as a discovery cohort. Across some 400 genotyped donors of the cohort, an average of about 240,000 unique TCR beta nucleotide sequences per donor were sequenced, and 15% to 20% of those sequences were non-productive. Alongside the repertoire data, information on donor age, sex, ethnicity and CMV serostatus was compiled. Every discovery cohort repertoire had been produced on one sequencing platform. Four to six DR-DQ haplotypes were handled as single units for association and clustering, since linkage in the cohort was strong. A later analysis re-analyzed previously published TCR beta repertoires from roughly 600 donors and added high-resolution HLA genotyping to study TCR occurrence patterns. A separate validation cohort of roughly 130 different subjects was used in addition to the roughly 700-subject first cohort. The number of typed donors differed by locus: about 629-640 for A, B, C, DRB1 and DQB1; about 520 for DQA1; 606 for DPA1; and roughly 490 for DPB1. HLA typing covered class I and class II loci at four-digit resolution. Around 320 gigabases of sequencing data and 78 million or so unique TCR sequences were included in an early release covering roughly 600 HLA-typed donors. The study combined high-throughput TCR immunosequencing, statistical association of individual TCRs with disease status, and machine learning to predict cytomegalovirus infection status.

The library was built by means of the immunoSEQ multiplex PCR assay. For the multiplex PCR, a mixture combining 60 forward primers for TCR Vbeta segments and 13 reverse primers for TCR Jbeta segments was used. Amplification of the CDR3 region of rearranged TCR beta genes was performed with a multiplex PCR assay on genomic DNA. The Illumina HiSeq System was used to sequence the amplified TCR beta libraries as 87-base-pair reads. Regarding the original processing steps: In a later analysis, some 80 million unique TCR beta chains were counted across the 650 to 700 repertoires, and some 10 million of these chains were shared by at least two donors. Raw reads were error-corrected and collapsed into unique sequences with a nearest-neighbor algorithm that merged closely related sequences to remove PCR and sequencing errors. CDR3 sequences were aligned to IMGT reference sequences to assign V, D and J gene segments. For a sequence to be retained, a match of at least six nucleotides to both a V gene segment and a J gene segment was required. Rearrangements were called productive when the CDR3 lacked stop codons and stayed in frame with V and J; all others were non-productive. Following IMGT convention, CDR3 was defined as the stretch from the second conserved V-encoded cysteine to the conserved J-encoded phenylalanine. In an earlier analysis of roughly 610 of the donors, sequences lacking an unambiguous match to a single V gene segment were excluded. An earlier analysis of a few hundred of the donors called V segments functional above 56.7% productive rearrangements and segregating when the between-donor standard deviation exceeded 5%. To diagnose cytomegalovirus status from the catalog of TCR beta chain sequences, a statistical classification framework was built. In a later analysis, TCR nucleotide sequences were compared against IMGT/GENE-DB human TR gene sequences so that V and J genes could be assigned. In a later analysis, CDR3 sequences and most-parsimonious VDJ recombination scenarios were assigned using the TCRdist pipeline. In a later analysis, each TCR beta chain was defined by its CDR3 amino acid sequence together with its V-gene family, and reads without a unique V-gene family were excluded. As a way to deal with suspected cross-contamination and a sequencing artifact, a later analysis dropped more than 500 nucleotide sequences that were highly shared and had low generation probability. In a later analysis, a clonal expansion index was calculated for each public chain from normalized within-repertoire ranks of inferred template counts. Generation probabilities in a later analysis came from a VDJ recombination model fitted to out-of-frame rearrangements, and those results were checked against IGoR. In a later analysis, hypergeometric tests were used to score TCR-TCR, TCR-HLA and TCR-CMV co-occurrence, with a repertoire-size bias correction applied to TCR pairs. A later analysis estimated false discovery rates by permuting HLA or CMV assignments 20 times. In a later analysis, co-occurring TCRs were grouped using DBSCAN, and TCRdist sequence similarity was added for clustering within HLA-allele-positive subsets. Repertoires with fewer than 30,000 or more than 120,000 public chains were left out of co-occurrence clustering, as were about five repertoires with anomalous nucleotide sharing. The table comes from immuneACCESS by way of TCRdb, which keeps in-frame sequences with V and J called. Part of the clones is missing from these tables; in studies checked, under half for an unresolved V gene and the rest for unknown reasons. Clonal size and the V and J genes are those of that table, whereas D and trimming came from the DNA. The sample data list 35,000 to 45,000 clones, and roughly half of these were observed just once. The top ten clonotypes cover 12% of the sample.

The paper's findings and limits, for the study overall: For the cohort, immune exposure information was limited to CMV serostatus. Strong co-occurrence of HLA alleles, especially DR and DQ, made assigning TCR associations to individual alleles difficult. The earlier analysis of around 600 of the donors excluded around 17 rarely observed V segments, including chromosome 9 orphons, because counts were too low. Three of the identified cytomegalovirus-associated TCR beta chains were confirmed in vitro to be specific for cytomegalovirus antigens. The study listed 150 to 200 TCR beta chains as associated with cytomegalovirus. Compared with the roughly 700-donor mean, donors in an Asian-associated ancestry cluster had fewer N-insertions in productive TCRs, according to a later genetic analysis. The classifier was reported to diagnose cytomegalovirus status with high specificity and sensitivity in both the original cohort and the validation cohort. Correlated functional status among segregating V segments might be attributable to linkage disequilibrium, but an unknown experimental factor could not be ruled out. Roughly uniform sequencing depth across donors was assumed in presence/absence analyses, although this assumption may not hold. The 87-base-pair reads could not distinguish some IMGT-functional V segments, including TRBV6-2 and TRBV6-3, so those segments were excluded. A later analysis found that HLA-associated TCR beta chains were more clonally expanded and had lower generation probabilities than equally common non-associated chains. A further reported finding was that TCR beta sequences accurately predicted the HLA-A and HLA-B alleles for most subjects in the first cohort. In a later analysis, TCR association rates were found to vary across HLA loci, with the most associated TCRs seen for DRB1 alleles and the fewest for HLA-C alleles. A later analysis reported that several top co-occurrence clusters appeared linked to parvovirus B19, influenza, CMV and Epstein-Barr virus. Only TCR beta chains were sequenced in this cohort, and the absence of alpha or paired-chain data limited detectable features. The authors suggested that the approach could potentially be extended to other disease states and immunological phenotypes. Because HLA typing was unavailable for some donors at each locus, only the typed subset was used in association tests. V-gene and J-gene trimming of TCR beta chains was associated with a missense DCLRE1C variant in a later genetic analysis, and the association was replicated in an independent cohort. According to a later analysis, most CMV-associated TCR beta chains appeared to be HLA-restricted, and the HLA associations seemed to be driven largely by CMV exposure. Specific HLA alleles were associated with around 18,000 TCR beta sequences at a false discovery rate of 0.05 in a later analysis. Most TCR sequences were observed very rarely across donors, whereas some public TCRs were present in many individuals. An earlier analysis of approximately 570 of the donors showed that most TCR beta V segments appeared in productive rearrangements either about 87% or about 30% of the time, which broadly matched IMGT annotations. A group of highly shared sequence variants was considered likely to be a technical artifact of the sequencing pipeline.

Details on this clone: It lacks a known antigen. Base qualities are not at hand, and no much larger clone is one base apart.

CDR3 length: 14 amino acids, cysteine to phenylalanine. The sequence is cut down to CDR3 DNA, 42 bases in frame from base 1. According to the germline V gene, CDR1 reads LGHNA and CDR2 reads YSLEER. Deletion took 3 bases off V and 7 bases off J, with a span of 15 bases between the germline ends. The cohort consisted of 666 healthy bone marrow donors. All cohort members were sampled while nominally healthy, although unrecorded immune exposures were likely present. Of the 666 cohort members, 250 to 300 had positive CMV serostatus and approximately 360 had negative CMV serostatus, and CMV serostatus was not recorded for the donor. A peripheral blood sample was collected from each donor, and TCR beta sequencing was performed on peripheral blood mononuclear cells. The Qiagen DNeasy Blood Extraction Kit was used to extract genomic DNA from the blood cell samples.

The chain is assembled from TRBV4-3 and TRBJ1-2; the D gene cannot be resolved reliably. The clonotype originates from a human donor in good health. Sequencing was done on a sample of PBMCs. The sequenced DNA: TGCGCCAGCAGCCAGGATCCCGTCACGGGTGGCTACACCTTC. Its protein reads: CASSQDPVTGGYTF.